This TCR beta chain was sequenced for a study of T cells in Graves' hyperthyroidism and ophthalmopathy. Study-wide results and caveats: Ophthalmopathy was distinguished from stable hyperthyroidism by 13 V-J signatures.

This clonotype was seen many times. Antigen: not known. Blood sampling occurred at first hyperthyroidism diagnosis, ahead of any ophthalmopathy symptoms. It was RNA transcripts that yielded the amplified TCR beta CDR3 regions. TCR CDR3 regions were first amplified by RT-PCR with HTBI primers. TCRdb re-analysed the multiplex PCR reads in MiXCR, keeping a single row per CDR3 protein. The sample contains 250,000 to 300,000 distinct CDR3 sequences, about an eighth of which appear only once. The specimen was blood. The source is a woman aged 25-40 years with Graves' hyperthyroidism that later progressed to Graves' ophthalmopathy.

As DNA, the CDR3 is TGTGCCAGCAGTGAGTGGCTAGCGGGCACAGATACGCAGTATTTT. Protein: CASSEWLAGTDTQYF. The chain has TRBV2 and TRBJ2-3; 7 bases are shared with TRBD2. CDR3 length: 15 amino acids. Trimming took 3 bases from V and 1 from J; bases not matched to a gene: 4. Germline CDR1 SNHLY, CDR2 FYNNEI.